This passage covers 32 T cell receptor beta chains from one sample sequenced in a study of cytomegalovirus exposure and HLA in healthy donors. Primers for the PCR totalled 60 Vbeta and 13 Jbeta. Generated by immunoSEQ multiplex PCR, the TCRdb table keeps only in-frame clones and is missing some. The sample lists 95,000 to 110,000 clones, 74% occurring once. What was sequenced was PBMCs. The receptors stem from a woman in her thirties or forties in good health and CMV-seropositive.

This clone was picked up a small number of times. V usage is TRBV9 and J usage is TRBJ2-7, with TRBD1 identical over 11 bases. CDR3 length: 14 amino acids. The germline V gene has CDR1 SGDLS and CDR2 YYNGEE. Trimming at V came to 2 bases and at J to 6 bases, leaving 4 bases not matched to a gene. CDR3 region: CASSVGQGALEQYF. Written as DNA, the CDR3 is TGTGCCAGCAGCGTCGGACAGGGGGCCCTCGAGCAGTACTTC.

This rearrangement joins TRBV23-1 to TRBJ2-5; maybe TRBD2 (6 bases). TRBV23-1 has ORF status, its function being uncertain. This CDR3 spans 16 amino acids. The ends were cut back, 2 bases at V and 5 bases at J, with 18 bases in the middle. The CDR3 sequence: CASSQRDFRPRETQYF. The CDR3 coding sequence is TGCGCCAGCAGTCAAAGGGACTTTCGCCCCCGGGAGACCCAGTACTTC.

The count of this clone is one. The J gene is TRBJ2-7, the V gene TRBV6-6; D unresolved. This CDR3 has 13 amino acids. Trimming stripped 7 bases from V and 2 bases from J, with 12 bases between. Germline V gene lookup returns CDR1 MNHNY and CDR2 SVGAGI (reference sequence). For the CDR3, the DNA is TGTGCCAGCAAAAGAGGCGGCACCTACGAGCAGTACTTC. It yields the protein CASKRGGTYEQYF.

The chain uses TRBV6-5 and TRBJ1-1; D is unclear. Germline CDR1 is MNHEY and CDR2 is SVGAGI. V was trimmed by 4 bases and J by 3 bases, leaving 9 bases between them. The CDR3 is made up of 13 amino acids. This CDR3 reads CASSFGSYTEAFF. CDR3 in DNA: TGTGCCAGCAGTTTCGGGTCTTACACTGAAGCTTTCTTT.

The chain links TRBV19 to TRBJ2-3; the match to TRBD1 covers 9 bases. The V gene's germline CDR1 is LNHDA and CDR2 SQIVND (reference sequence). This CDR3 has 13 residues. After removal of 6 bases from V and 4 bases from J, the junction contained 2 bases not matched to a gene. The CDR3 sequence: CASSRDRADTQYF. CDR3 DNA: TGTGCCAGTAGCAGGGACAGGGCAGATACGCAGTATTTT.

The chain is built from TRBV29-1 and TRBJ1-1; D gene unclear. The CDR3 is made up of 11 amino acids. Between the trimmed V and J ends, which lost 5 bases and 1 base, there was a span of 5 bases. Germline V gene sequence: CDR1 SQVTM, CDR2 ANQGSEA. As DNA, the CDR3 is TGCAGCGTTCAGGAGAACACTGAAGCTTTCTTT. Protein product: CSVQENTEAFF.

The V gene is TRBV9, the J gene TRBJ1-2, with a weak D call TRBD1 (6 bases). The CDR3 loop spans 14 amino acids. The germline CDR1 and CDR2 sequences are SGDLS and YYNGEE. The V gene lost 0 bases and the J gene lost 4 bases, with 10 bases spanning the gap. The DNA of the CDR3 is TGTGCCAGCAGCGTAGAAGGGGGTGTCTATGGCTACACCTTC. Amino acid sequence: CASSVEGGVYGYTF.

The V gene is TRBV5-5, the J gene TRBJ2-2; 8 bases map to TRBD1. CDR3 length: 15 amino acids. V lost 0 bases to trimming and J lost 6 bases; unmatched junction nucleotides: 4. Germline CDR1 is SGHKS and CDR2 is YYEKEE (reference sequence). Written as DNA, the CDR3 is TGTGCCAGCAGCTTGGGGCAGGGGGCGGCCGGGGAGCTGTTTTTT. It encodes CASSLGQGAAGELFF.

Regarding this clone: Compared with germline, one end of the junction differs, possibly owing to a read error. This chain joins TRBV7-7 and TRBJ2-7; 7 bases match TRBD1. The CDR3 runs 14 residues. Germline values: CDR1 SSHAT, CDR2 FNYEAQ (reference sequence). CDR3 DNA sequence: TGTGCTAGCAGCCGGGACAGAAGCTCCTACGAGCAGTACTTC. Amino acid sequence: CASSRDRSSYEQYF.

The chain is built from TRBV10-1 and TRBJ1-1; no clear D. V shed 4 bases and J shed 8 bases, with 20 bases lying between them. The CDR3 consists of 15 residues. CDR1 WNHNN and CDR2 SYGVQD come from the germline V gene (reference sequence). The CDR3 bases are TGCGCCAGCAGTGGTCCCCAGGTGGATCCCGCAGAAGCTTTCTTT. This encodes CASSGPQVDPAEAFF.

This chain links TRBV29-1 with TRBJ1-2; 9 bases are shared with TRBD1. Germline V gives CDR1 SQVTM, CDR2 ANQGSEA. This CDR3 spans 13 amino acids. V dropped 7 bases and J dropped 7; count of bases not matched to a gene: 10. In DNA form, the CDR3 reads TGCAGCGCCAAACCGGGACAGGGAGGTGGCTACACCTTC. Its translation is CSAKPGQGGGYTF.

The chain has TRBV6-5 and TRBJ1-4; TRBD1 might be the D (6 bases). Deletions cut 0 bases from V and 16 bases from J, with 15 bases between. The CDR3 is made up of 13 amino acids. Per the germline V gene, CDR1 is MNHEY and CDR2 is SVGAGI. The CDR3 sequence: CASSYSLRGSEFF. CDR3 in DNA: TGTGCCAGCAGTTACTCCCTCAGGGGATCGGAGTTTTTT.

The V and J genes are TRBV5-1 and TRBJ2-7, with D perhaps TRBD1 (6 bases). The CDR3 consists of 15 residues. The V end lost 1 base, the J end lost 4 bases, and 15 bases lay between the germline ends. Germline lookup yields CDR1 SGHRS and CDR2 YFSETQ. The CDR3 loop is CASSLIPQGAYEQYF. CDR3 sequence (DNA): TGCGCCAGCAGCTTGATACCACAGGGAGCTTACGAGCAGTACTTC.

The genes are TRBV5-8 and TRBJ2-7, with D possibly being TRBD1 (5 bases). The V and J ends lost 9 bases and 5 bases respectively, with 18 bases between them. Germline assignment: CDR1 SGHTS and CDR2 YDEGEE. The CDR3 runs 13 residues. CDR3: CATSGLNLHEQYF. In DNA form, the CDR3 reads TGTGCCACGTCAGGGCTGAATCTCCACGAGCAGTACTTC.

The J gene is TRBJ1-5, the V gene TRBV5-3; 9 positions agree with TRBD1. TRBV5-3 is known as an ORF, though its function is uncertain. Trimming took 2 bases from V and 0 from J; bases not matched to a gene: 12. This CDR3 spans 19 amino acids. The CDR3 protein is CARSFTGTGIEGSNQPQHF. The CDR3 coding sequence is TGTGCCAGAAGCTTCACCGGGACAGGGATCGAAGGTAGCAATCAGCCCCAGCATTTT.

V gene TRBV6-5 combines with J gene TRBJ1-4, with a possible D match to TRBD1 (5 bases). The ends were cut back, 0 bases at V and 8 bases at J, with 10 bases in the middle. The CDR3 spans 14 residues. Germline assignment: CDR1 MNHEY and CDR2 SVGAGI. The CDR3 bases are TGTGCCAGCAGTTACTCGAGCAAGGGGGAAAAACTGTTTTTT. It specifies CASSYSSKGEKLFF.

The chain uses TRBV2 and TRBJ2-3, with 9 positions matching TRBD2. The CDR3 is 15 residues long. The V gene end was trimmed by 7 bases and the J gene end by 1 base; junction bases not matched to a gene: 6. Germline CDR1 SNHLY, CDR2 FYNNEI. The CDR3 reads CASKSGGLGTDTQYF. The CDR3 DNA is TGTGCCAGCAAGAGCGGGGGGCTCGGCACAGATACGCAGTATTTT.

CDR3 sequence: CASSPPTGHDYEQYF. The CDR3 nucleotides read TGTGCCAGCAGTCCACCGACAGGCCACGACTACGAGCAGTACTTC. V and J are TRBV6-5 and TRBJ2-7, with TRBD1 as a possible D gene (6 bases). Germline-derived CDR1 and CDR2 are MNHEY and SVGAGI. Deletions cut 5 bases from V and 3 bases from J, with 17 bases between. This CDR3 contains 15 residues.

This clone was detected a few times. This sequence joins TRBV9 and TRBJ1-5; D is ambiguous. This CDR3 has 15 residues. V lost 4 bases and J lost 6, with 17 bases in between. Germline CDR1 is SGDLS and CDR2 is YYNGEE. The CDR3 nucleotides are TGTGCCAGCAGCTCCTCTCACGGGAGAGGTCAGCCCCAGCATTTT. This translates into CASSSSHGRGQPQHF. The full variable domain, its missing parts supplied by reference TRBV9 and TRBJ1-5, is DSGVTQTPKHLITATGQRVTLRCSPRSGDLSVYWYQQSLDQGLQFLIQYYNGEERAKGNILERFSAQQFPDLHSELNLSSLELGDSALYFCASSSSHGRGQPQHFGDGTRLSIL.

This rearrangement joins TRBV10-1 to TRBJ2-7; the D gene is possibly TRBD2 (6 bases). V shed 0 bases and J shed 5 bases, with 8 bases lying between them. The length of the CDR3 is 13 residues. CDR1 is WNHNN, CDR2 SYGVQD, per germline (reference sequence). The CDR3 region has the DNA TGCGCCAGCAGTGAGTCCGGGACTCACGAGCAGTACTTC. Translated: CASSESGTHEQYF.

The rearrangement uses TRBV5-6 and TRBJ2-1; no reliable D call. This CDR3 is built from 15 residues. Germline loops: CDR1 SGHDT, CDR2 YYEEEE. V lost 6 bases to trimming and J lost 0 bases, with 13 bases between them. The CDR3 DNA sequence: TGTGCCAGCACCGCATGGTGGAGCTCCTACAATGAGCAGTTCTTC. The encoded protein is CASTAWWSSYNEQFF.

This chain joins TRBV7-8 and TRBJ2-1, with 7 bases aligning to TRBD2. With V trimmed by 1 base and J by 10 bases, 13 bases remained unmatched. The CDR3 runs 16 residues. The germline CDR1 and CDR2 sequences are SGHVS and FQNEAQ. The CDR3: CASSLGRWAGVVEQFF. The CDR3 DNA is TGTGCCAGCAGCTTAGGAAGATGGGCGGGGGTTGTCGAGCAGTTCTTC.

This clone came up once. The J gene is TRBJ1-5, the V gene TRBV6-5, with a weak D call TRBD1 (5 bases). The CDR3 loop spans 13 amino acids. V shed 6 bases and J shed 0 bases, with 6 bases lying between them. The germline CDR1 and CDR2 sequences are MNHEY and SVGAGI. The CDR3 nucleotides read TGTGCCAGCAGGGACAATAGCAATCAGCCCCAGCATTTT. This sequence encodes CASRDNSNQPQHF.

The chain has TRBV5-8 and TRBJ2-2, with a weak D call TRBD1 (5 bases). V lost 4 bases, J lost 8 bases, and 15 bases lay in between. This CDR3 is built from 14 residues. CDR1 and CDR2 (germline): SGHTS, YDEGEE. In DNA form, the CDR3 reads TGTGCCAGCAGCCGACAGCTTACTACAGGGGAGCTGTTTTTT. Encoded protein: CASSRQLTTGELFF.

Here the CDR3 DNA reads TGTGCCAGCAGCATGACAGTGAACACTGAAGCTTTCTTT. It codes for CASSMTVNTEAFF. The rearrangement uses TRBV11-3 and TRBJ1-1, with D possibly being TRBD1 (5 bases). V shed 5 bases and J shed 0 bases, with 7 bases lying between them. Germline V gives CDR1 SGHNT, CDR2 YENEEA. This CDR3 has 13 amino acids.

The rearrangement joins TRBV6-6 to TRBJ2-7, with a possible D match to TRBD2 (6 bases). The CDR3 runs to 13 residues. V was shortened by 5 bases and J by 4 bases, with 12 bases between the two germline ends. The germline V gene has CDR1 MNHNY and CDR2 SVGAGI (reference sequence). The CDR3 DNA sequence: TGTGCCAGCAGTATTAATCGGGGGTACGAGCAGTACTTC. Translating it yields CASSINRGYEQYF.

The rearrangement joins TRBV2 to TRBJ1-2; D remains unclear. This CDR3 has 14 amino acids. Trimming took 7 bases from V and 5 from J, leaving 17 bases between them. CDR1 and CDR2 from the germline V gene are SNHLY and FYNNEI. This CDR3 reads CASNSGSTPYGYTF. CDR3 in DNA: TGTGCCAGCAATTCTGGGTCGACACCGTATGGCTACACCTTC.

The V gene is TRBV9, the J gene TRBJ1-1; 8 bases are a match to TRBD1. The ends lost 0 bases at V and 1 base at J; junction bases unmatched: 5. The length of the CDR3 is 16 residues. Germline lookup yields CDR1 SGDLS and CDR2 YYNGEE. The DNA for the CDR3 is TGTGCCAGCAGCGTAGGGGACAGGATGCCGAACACTGAAGCTTTCTTT. Its protein product is CASSVGDRMPNTEAFF.

The chain has TRBV15 and TRBJ2-7, with 11 bases matching TRBD2. This CDR3 is 18 amino acids long. V dropped 0 bases and J dropped 0; count of bases not matched to a gene: 7. Germline CDR1 and CDR2: LNHNV and YYDKDF (reference sequence). The DNA of the CDR3 is TGTGCCACCAGCAGAGACACTAGCGGGGGCCTCCTCTCCTACGAGCAGTACTTC. It specifies CATSRDTSGGLLSYEQYF.

The V and J genes are TRBV6-5 and TRBJ1-2; TRBD1 aligns across 7 bases. CDR1 MNHEY and CDR2 SVGAGI come from the germline V gene. This CDR3 comprises 15 residues. Trimming removed 2 bases from V and 8 bases from J; junction bases left unmatched: 11. The CDR3 reads CASSYHLGQRVGYTF. The CDR3 coding sequence is TGTGCCAGCAGTTACCACCTGGGACAGAGAGTGGGCTACACCTTC.

This chain links TRBV5-6 with TRBJ2-1; D not certain. There are 15 residues in the CDR3. The ends were cut back, 4 bases at V and 0 bases at J, with 11 bases in the middle. Per the germline V gene, CDR1 is SGHDT and CDR2 is YYEEEE. The CDR3 bases are TGTGCCAGCAGCGATCCCCCGAGCTCCTACAATGAGCAGTTCTTC. This translates into CASSDPPSSYNEQFF.

This sequence joins TRBV13 and TRBJ2-3; 10 nucleotides align to TRBD1. CDR1 and CDR2 from the germline V gene are PRHDT and FYEKMQ (reference sequence). V shed 3 bases, J shed 5 bases, and the junction held 5 bases outside the gene matches. This CDR3 contains 15 residues. DNA for the CDR3: TGTGCCAGCAGCTTGTGGGACAGGGGTATAGATACGCAGTATTTT. Translated, it gives CASSLWDRGIDTQYF.